This TCR beta chain was sequenced for a study of T-cell memory formation after mild COVID-19. TCRdb reprocessed the 5' RACE reads via MiXCR and lists one record per CDR3 protein. The sample carries approximately 500,000 distinct CDR3 sequences, about 23% recorded once. The CDR3 spans 13 residues. CDR1 and CDR2 (germline): SEHNR, FQNEAQ (reference sequence). V lost 2 bases, J lost 8 bases, and 12 bases lay in between. This clonotype was sampled from an adult woman who had mild COVID-19 (a few samples of this study predate the infection). Cell type and time point are not known. Sequencing was carried out using PBMCs or a T cell subset sorted from them (not recorded which). J is TRBJ1-2 and V is TRBV7-9; D is perhaps TRBD1 (5 bases). The CDR3 is CASSLRQGVGYTF. CDR3 in DNA: TGTGCCAGCAGCTTACGGCAAGGGGTCGGCTACACCTTC.